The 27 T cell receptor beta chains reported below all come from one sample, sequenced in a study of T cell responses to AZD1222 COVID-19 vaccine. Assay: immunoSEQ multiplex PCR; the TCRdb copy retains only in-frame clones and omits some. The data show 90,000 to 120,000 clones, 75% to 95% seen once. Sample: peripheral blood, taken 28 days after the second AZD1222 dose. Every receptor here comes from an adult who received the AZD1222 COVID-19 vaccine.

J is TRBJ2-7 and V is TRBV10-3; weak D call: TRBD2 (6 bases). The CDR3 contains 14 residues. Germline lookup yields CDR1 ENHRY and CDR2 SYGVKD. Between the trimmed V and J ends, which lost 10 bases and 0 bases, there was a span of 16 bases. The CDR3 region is CANSLGGSSYEQYF. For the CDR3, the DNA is TGTGCCAACTCACTGGGAGGAAGCTCCTACGAGCAGTACTTC.

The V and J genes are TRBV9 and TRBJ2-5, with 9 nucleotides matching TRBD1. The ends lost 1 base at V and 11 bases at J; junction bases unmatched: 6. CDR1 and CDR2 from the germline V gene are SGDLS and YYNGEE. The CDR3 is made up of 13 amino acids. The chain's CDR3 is CASSVTRDRVQYF. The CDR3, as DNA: TGTGCCAGCAGCGTAACTCGGGACAGGGTGCAGTACTTC.

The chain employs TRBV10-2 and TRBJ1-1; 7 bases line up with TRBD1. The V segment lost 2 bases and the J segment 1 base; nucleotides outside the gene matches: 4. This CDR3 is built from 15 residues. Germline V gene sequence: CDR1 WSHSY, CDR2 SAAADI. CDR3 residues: CASSEQQGKNTEAFF. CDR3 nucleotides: TGCGCCAGCAGTGAGCAACAGGGGAAGAACACTGAAGCTTTCTTT.

CDR3 nucleotide sequence: TGTGCCAGCAGTGAATGGCAGGACTCCTATAATTCACCCCTCCACTTT. It is translated as CASSEWQDSYNSPLHF. The chain joins TRBV6-1 to TRBJ1-6; no firm D call. Between the trimmed V and J ends, which lost 2 bases and 0 bases, there was a span of 8 bases. Per germline, CDR1 MNHNS and CDR2 SASEGT. CDR3 length: 16 amino acids.

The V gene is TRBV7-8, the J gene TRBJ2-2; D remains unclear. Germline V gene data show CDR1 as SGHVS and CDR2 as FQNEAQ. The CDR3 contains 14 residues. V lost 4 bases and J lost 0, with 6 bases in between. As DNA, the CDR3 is TGTGCCAGCAGCTCGTTCGCGAACACCGGGGAGCTGTTTTTT. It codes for CASSSFANTGELFF.

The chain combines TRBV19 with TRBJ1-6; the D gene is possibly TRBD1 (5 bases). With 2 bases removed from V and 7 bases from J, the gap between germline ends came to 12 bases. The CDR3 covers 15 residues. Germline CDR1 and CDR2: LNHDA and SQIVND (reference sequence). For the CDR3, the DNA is TGTGCCAGTAGTATAAATCATCAGGGAAATTCACCCCTCCACTTT. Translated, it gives CASSINHQGNSPLHF.

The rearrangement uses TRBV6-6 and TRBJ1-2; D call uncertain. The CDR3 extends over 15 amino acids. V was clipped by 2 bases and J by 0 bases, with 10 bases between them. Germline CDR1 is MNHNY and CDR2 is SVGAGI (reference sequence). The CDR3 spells CASSYGQPANYGYTF. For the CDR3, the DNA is TGTGCCAGCAGTTACGGGCAGCCAGCTAACTATGGCTACACCTTC.

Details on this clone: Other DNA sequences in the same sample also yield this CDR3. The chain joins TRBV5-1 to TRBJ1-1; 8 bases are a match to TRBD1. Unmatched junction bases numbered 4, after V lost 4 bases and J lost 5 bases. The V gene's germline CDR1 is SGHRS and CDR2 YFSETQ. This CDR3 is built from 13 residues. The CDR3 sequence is CASSPQGATEAFF. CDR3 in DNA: TGCGCCAGCAGCCCCCAGGGGGCGACTGAAGCTTTCTTT. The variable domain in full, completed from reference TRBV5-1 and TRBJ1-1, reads KAGVTQTPRYLIKTRGQQVTLSCSPISGHRSVSWYQQTPGQGLQFLFEYFSETQRNKGNFPGRFSGRQFSNSRSEMNVSTLELGDSALYLCASSPQGATEAFFGQGTRLTVV.

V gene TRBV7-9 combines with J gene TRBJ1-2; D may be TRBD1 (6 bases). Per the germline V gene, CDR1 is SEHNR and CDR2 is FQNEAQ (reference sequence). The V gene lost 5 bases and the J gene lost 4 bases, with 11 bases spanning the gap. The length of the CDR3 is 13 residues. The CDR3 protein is CASSPGQLYGYTF. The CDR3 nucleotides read TGTGCCAGCAGCCCCGGACAGCTCTATGGCTACACCTTC.

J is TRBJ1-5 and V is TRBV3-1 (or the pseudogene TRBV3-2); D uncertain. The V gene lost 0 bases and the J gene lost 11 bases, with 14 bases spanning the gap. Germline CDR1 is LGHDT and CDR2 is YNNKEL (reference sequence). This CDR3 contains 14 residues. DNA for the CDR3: TGTGCCAGCAGCCAAGACAGTAACTTTAGGGCCCAGCATTTT. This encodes CASSQDSNFRAQHF.

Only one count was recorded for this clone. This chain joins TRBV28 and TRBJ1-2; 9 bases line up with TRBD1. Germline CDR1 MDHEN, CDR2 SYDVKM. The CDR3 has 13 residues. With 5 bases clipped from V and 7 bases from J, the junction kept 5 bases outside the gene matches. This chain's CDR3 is CASSLTGGGGYTF. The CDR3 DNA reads TGTGCCAGCAGTCTAACAGGGGGCGGTGGCTACACCTTC.

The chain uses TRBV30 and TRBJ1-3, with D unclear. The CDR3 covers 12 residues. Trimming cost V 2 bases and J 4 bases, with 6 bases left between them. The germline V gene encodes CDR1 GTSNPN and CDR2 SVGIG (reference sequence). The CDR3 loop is CAWSSGGNTIYF. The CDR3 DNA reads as TGTGCCTGGAGTAGCGGGGGAAACACCATATATTTT.

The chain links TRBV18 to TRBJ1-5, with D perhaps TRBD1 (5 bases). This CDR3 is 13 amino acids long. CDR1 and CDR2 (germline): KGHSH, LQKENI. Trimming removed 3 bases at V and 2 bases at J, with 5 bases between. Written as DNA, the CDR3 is TGTGCCAGCTCACCGACAGGCAATCAGCCCCAGCATTTT. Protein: CASSPTGNQPQHF.

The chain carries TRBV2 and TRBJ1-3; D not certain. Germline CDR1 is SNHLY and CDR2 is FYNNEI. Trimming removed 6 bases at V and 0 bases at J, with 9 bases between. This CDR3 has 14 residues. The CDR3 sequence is CASRSKNSGNTIYF. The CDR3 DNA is TGTGCCAGCAGATCGAAGAACTCTGGAAACACCATATATTTT. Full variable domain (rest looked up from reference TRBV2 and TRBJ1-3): EPEVTQTPSHQVTQMGQEVILRCVPISNHLYFYWYRQILGQKVEFLVSFYNNEISEKSEIFDDQFSVERPDGSNFTLKIRSTKLEDSAMYFCASRSKNSGNTIYFGEGSWLTVV.

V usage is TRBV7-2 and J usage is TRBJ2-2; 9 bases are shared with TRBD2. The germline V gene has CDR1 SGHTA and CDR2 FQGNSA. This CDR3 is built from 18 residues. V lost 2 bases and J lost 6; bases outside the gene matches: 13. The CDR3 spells CASSLRQAGGGLAGELFF. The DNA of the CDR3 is TGTGCCAGCAGCTTAAGACAAGCGGGAGGAGGCTTGGCCGGGGAGCTGTTTTTT.

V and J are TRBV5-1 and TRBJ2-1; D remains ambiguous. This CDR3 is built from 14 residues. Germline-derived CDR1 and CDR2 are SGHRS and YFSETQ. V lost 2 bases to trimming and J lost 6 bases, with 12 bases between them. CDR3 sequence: CASSLSGGFNEQFF. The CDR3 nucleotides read TGCGCCAGCAGCTTAAGTGGTGGTTTCAATGAGCAGTTCTTC.

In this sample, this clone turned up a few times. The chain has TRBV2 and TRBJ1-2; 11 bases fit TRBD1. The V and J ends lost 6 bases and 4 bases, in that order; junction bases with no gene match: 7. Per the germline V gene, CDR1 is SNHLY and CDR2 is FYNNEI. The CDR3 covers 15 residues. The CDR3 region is CASRDRGPRVYGYTF. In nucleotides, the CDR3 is TGTGCCAGCAGGGACAGGGGGCCTAGGGTCTATGGCTACACCTTC.

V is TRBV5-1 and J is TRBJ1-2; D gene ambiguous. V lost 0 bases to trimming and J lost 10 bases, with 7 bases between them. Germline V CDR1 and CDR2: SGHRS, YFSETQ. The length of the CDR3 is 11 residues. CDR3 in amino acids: CASSLGPDYTF. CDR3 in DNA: TGCGCCAGCAGCTTGGGGCCCGACTACACCTTC.

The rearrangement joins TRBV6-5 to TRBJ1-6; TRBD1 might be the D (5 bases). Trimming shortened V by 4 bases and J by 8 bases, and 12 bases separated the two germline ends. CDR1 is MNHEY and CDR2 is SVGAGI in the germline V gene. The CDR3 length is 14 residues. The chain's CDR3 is CASSSAGTDSPLHF. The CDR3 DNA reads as TGTGCCAGCAGTTCAGCAGGGACGGATTCACCCCTCCACTTT.

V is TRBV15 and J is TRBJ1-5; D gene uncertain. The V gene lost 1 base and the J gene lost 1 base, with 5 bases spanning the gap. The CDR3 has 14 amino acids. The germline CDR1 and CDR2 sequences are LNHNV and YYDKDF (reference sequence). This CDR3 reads CATSRGRSNQPQHF. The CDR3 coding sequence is TGTGCCACCAGCAGAGGGAGAAGCAATCAGCCCCAGCATTTT.

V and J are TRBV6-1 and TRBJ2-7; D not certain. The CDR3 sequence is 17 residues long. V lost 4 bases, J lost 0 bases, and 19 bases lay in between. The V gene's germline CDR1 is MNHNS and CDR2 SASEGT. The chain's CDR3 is CASSANVPSHYSYEQYF. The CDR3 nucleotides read TGTGCCAGCAGTGCCAACGTCCCCAGTCACTACTCCTACGAGCAGTACTTC.

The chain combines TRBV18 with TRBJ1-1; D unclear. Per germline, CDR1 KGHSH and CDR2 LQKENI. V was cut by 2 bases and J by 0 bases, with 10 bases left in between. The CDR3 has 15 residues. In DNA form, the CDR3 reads TGTGCCAGCTCACCAGATCGGGGAGTGAACACTGAAGCTTTCTTT. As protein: CASSPDRGVNTEAFF. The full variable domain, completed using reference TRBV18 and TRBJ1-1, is NAGVMQNPRHLVRRRGQEARLRCSPMKGHSHVYWYRQLPEEGLKFMVYLQKENIIDESGMPKERFSAEFPKEGPSILRIQQVVRGDSAAYFCASSPDRGVNTEAFFGQGTRLTVV.

The CDR3 loop is CASSFQAGGRAEQYF. The CDR3 coding sequence is TGTGCCAGCAGCTTCCAAGCTGGCGGGAGGGCCGAGCAGTACTTC. This chain uses TRBV7-2 with TRBJ2-7, with 9 bases identical to TRBD2. CDR3 length: 15 amino acids. With 3 bases clipped from V and 6 bases from J, the junction kept 9 bases outside the gene matches. In germline, CDR1 is SGHTA, CDR2 FQGNSA.

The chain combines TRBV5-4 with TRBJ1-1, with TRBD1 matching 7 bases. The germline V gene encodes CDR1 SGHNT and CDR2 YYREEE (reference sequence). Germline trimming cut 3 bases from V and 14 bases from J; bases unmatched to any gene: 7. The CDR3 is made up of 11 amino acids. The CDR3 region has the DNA TGTGCCAGCAGCTATGACAGGGAGTCCTTCTTT. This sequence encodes CASSYDRESFF.

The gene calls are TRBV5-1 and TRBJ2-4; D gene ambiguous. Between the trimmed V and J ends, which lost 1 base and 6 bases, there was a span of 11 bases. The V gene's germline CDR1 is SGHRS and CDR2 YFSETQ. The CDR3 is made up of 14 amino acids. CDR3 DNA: TGCGCCAGCAGCTTGCATAGGGAATCAAACATTCAGTACTTC. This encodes CASSLHRESNIQYF.

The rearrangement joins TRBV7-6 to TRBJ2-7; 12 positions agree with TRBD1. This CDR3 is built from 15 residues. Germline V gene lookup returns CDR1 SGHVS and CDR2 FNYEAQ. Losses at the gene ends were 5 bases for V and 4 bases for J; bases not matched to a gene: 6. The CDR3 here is CASSRGTGGGYEQYF. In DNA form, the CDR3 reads TGTGCCAGCAGCCGCGGGACAGGGGGCGGGTACGAGCAGTACTTC.

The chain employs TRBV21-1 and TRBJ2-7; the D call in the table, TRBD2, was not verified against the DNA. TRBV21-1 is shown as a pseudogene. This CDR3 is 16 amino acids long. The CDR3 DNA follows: TGTGCCAGCAGTGATCTCCACCCGGGACTAGCTTACGAGCAGTACTTC. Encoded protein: CASSDLHPGLAYEQYF.